The 31 T cell receptor beta chains presented below share a single source sample, sequenced in a study of T cell repertoires in cytomegalovirus infection. No antigen is known for these receptors. A single record per CDR3 protein comes from TCRdb applying MiXCR to the reads. The sample records 250,000 to 300,000 distinct CDR3 sequences, under 25% being singletons. Material: cultured PBMCs, obtained from culture after CMV antigen stimulation. The receptors shown here come from a human donor in good health (CMV status not recorded). Some clones in this sample may be carry-over from other donors' samples.

The sample holds many counts of this clonotype. The rearrangement joins TRBV13 to TRBJ2-5; D unresolved. This CDR3 is 14 amino acids long. V was trimmed by 5 bases and J by 1 base, leaving 11 bases between them. The germline V gene encodes CDR1 PRHDT and CDR2 FYEKMQ (reference sequence). The CDR3 nucleotides read TGTGCCAGCAGCAGCTTTGAGTCCCAAGAGACCCAGTACTTC. This translates into CASSSFESQETQYF.

The CDR3 DNA follows: TGTGCCAGTAGTATAGATCCTGGGGCTGGGCAGCCCCAGCATTTT. Amino acids: CASSIDPGAGQPQHF. This chain uses TRBV19 with TRBJ1-5, with D perhaps matching TRBD1 (5 bases). The CDR3 is 15 residues long. CDR1 is LNHDA, CDR2 SQIVND, per germline (reference sequence). V was clipped by 0 bases and J by 7 bases, with 13 bases between them.

J is TRBJ2-3 and V is TRBV7-8, with 7 nucleotides matching TRBD2. Germline V CDR1 and CDR2: SGHVS, FQNEAQ. V was pared by 1 base and J by 0 bases, with 4 bases of the junction left unmatched. There are 16 residues in the CDR3. The CDR3 DNA follows: TGTGCCAGCAGCTTAGTGGATAGCGGGAGCACAGATACGCAGTATTTT. Encoded protein: CASSLVDSGSTDTQYF.

This clonotype has a handful of counts. The J gene is TRBJ2-7, the V gene TRBV20-1, with 12 bases identical to TRBD2. The V segment lost 0 bases and the J segment 6 bases; nucleotides outside the gene matches: 12. The germline V gene has CDR1 DFQATT and CDR2 SNEGSKA (reference sequence). The CDR3 contains 17 residues. The DNA of the CDR3 is TGCAGTGCTAGAGATACTAGCGGGAGGCCTAGAGTGGGCGAGCAGTACTTC. Translated, it gives CSARDTSGRPRVGEQYF.

This clonotype was counted at least ten times. This chain uses TRBV7-2 with TRBJ2-5; D is possibly TRBD1 or TRBD2 (6 bases each). Germline V gives CDR1 SGHTA, CDR2 FQGNSA. Trimming removed 5 bases from V and 0 bases from J, with 13 bases in between. The CDR3 spans 15 residues. The CDR3 coding sequence is TGTGCCAGCAGCCGCATAGGGGGGTACCAAGAGACCCAGTACTTC. It specifies CASSRIGGYQETQYF.

V gene TRBV27 combines with J gene TRBJ2-7; D ambiguous. CDR3 length: 14 amino acids. V was pared by 4 bases and J by 5 bases, with 15 bases between. The germline V gene encodes CDR1 MNHEY and CDR2 SMNVEV (reference sequence). CDR3 region: CASSSSRGLDEQYV. Here the CDR3 DNA reads TGTGCCAGCAGTTCCAGTCGAGGTTTGGACGAGCAGTACGTC.

This clonotype was picked up many times. The rearrangement links TRBV4-3 to TRBJ2-3; 8 bases are a match to TRBD2. The CDR3 sequence is 13 residues long. CDR1 and CDR2 from the germline V gene are LGHNA and YSLEER. The ends lost 4 bases at V and 6 bases at J; junction bases unmatched: 3. In DNA, the CDR3 is TGCGCCAGCAGCCGCCCGGGGGGGGATACGCAGTATTTT. Its translation: CASSRPGGDTQYF.

This clonotype was seen a few times. The rearrangement joins TRBV27 to TRBJ2-1; D gene uncertain. The CDR3 extends over 11 amino acids. Trimming took off 5 bases at V and 9 bases at J, with 8 bases between the two ends. Germline V gene data show CDR1 as MNHEY and CDR2 as SMNVEV (reference sequence). The CDR3 loop is CASSEYGEQFF. In nucleotides, the CDR3 is TGTGCCAGCAGTGAATACGGTGAGCAGTTCTTC.

This clonotype was observed a handful of times. The chain couples TRBV6-6 to TRBJ2-3; D gene unclear. The CDR3 is 9 residues long. The V gene lost 7 bases and the J gene lost 4 bases, with 0 bases spanning the gap. Germline lookup yields CDR1 MNHNY and CDR2 SVGAGI (reference sequence). The chain's CDR3 is CASTDTQYF. In DNA, the CDR3 is TGTGCCAGCACAGATACGCAGTATTTT.

The chain couples TRBV19 to TRBJ2-4; D may correspond to TRBD1 or TRBD2 (7 bases each). The CDR3 extends over 15 amino acids. Trimming stripped 5 bases from V and 7 bases from J, with 18 bases between. Germline values: CDR1 LNHDA, CDR2 SQIVND (reference sequence). The CDR3 DNA reads TGTGCCAGTAGTTCGGCAGGGGGAGCGGGGAACATTCAGTACTTC. This gives the protein CASSSAGGAGNIQYF.

This clonotype was seen only a few times. The V call is TRBV27, the J call TRBJ2-7; D might be TRBD1 (5 bases). Trimming cost V 6 bases and J 6 bases, with 18 bases left between them. CDR1 and CDR2 (germline): MNHEY, SMNVEV (reference sequence). The CDR3 loop spans 14 amino acids. DNA of the CDR3: TGTGCCAGCAGCTCAACAGGCCGACGTGGCGAGCAGTACTTC. This gives the protein CASSSTGRRGEQYF.

This clonotype was recorded at least ten times. The chain carries TRBV7-2 and TRBJ2-5; 14 bases agree with TRBD2. Looked up from germline, CDR1 is SGHTA and CDR2 is FQGNSA. V shed 5 bases, J shed 5 bases, and the junction held 7 bases outside the gene matches. There are 16 residues in the CDR3. This CDR3 is CASSRPGLAGEETQYF. Written as DNA, the CDR3 is TGTGCCAGCAGCCGCCCGGGACTAGCGGGAGAGGAGACCCAGTACTTC.

V usage is TRBV5-1 and J usage is TRBJ1-2; perhaps TRBD1 as D (5 bases). This CDR3 spans 14 amino acids. Trimming pared 1 base from V and 8 bases from J, leaving 15 bases between. Germline V gene data show CDR1 as SGHRS and CDR2 as YFSETQ. The CDR3 loop is CASSLSQGGGGYTF. The DNA for the CDR3 is TGCGCCAGCAGCTTGTCTCAGGGTGGAGGGGGCTACACCTTC.

The chain uses TRBV7-8 and TRBJ2-5; TRBD2 aligns across 10 bases. Germline V gives CDR1 SGHVS, CDR2 FQNEAQ. V lost 3 bases to trimming and J lost 8 bases; unmatched junction nucleotides: 9. The length of the CDR3 is 15 residues. CDR3 protein: CASSFLLAGEDTQYF. The CDR3 nucleotides read TGTGCCAGCAGCTTTCTCCTAGCGGGGGAGGACACCCAGTACTTC.

This clonotype was counted only a few times. The J gene is TRBJ2-7, the V gene TRBV11-2; D is perhaps TRBD2 (6 bases). Germline V CDR1 and CDR2: SGHAT, FQNNGV. The V end lost 8 bases, the J end lost 4 bases, and 18 bases lay between the germline ends. The CDR3 runs to 14 residues. In DNA form, the CDR3 reads TGTGCCAGCCGAGGGCTAGCGAGACAATACGAGCAGTACTTC. Protein product: CASRGLARQYEQYF.

V is TRBV4-3 and J is TRBJ2-7; no firm D call. The germline V and J ends were trimmed by 0 bases and 3 bases, with 9 bases remaining between them. The CDR3 is 14 residues long. Germline V CDR1 and CDR2: LGHNA, YSLEER. The CDR3 DNA follows: TGCGCCAGCAGCCAAGACTGGGCAGGCTACGAGCAGTACGTC. Its translation is CASSQDWAGYEQYV.

This rearrangement joins TRBV7-2 to TRBJ1-6; perhaps TRBD1 as D (5 bases). CDR1 and CDR2 from the germline V gene are SGHTA and FQGNSA. V was shortened by 0 bases and J by 0 bases, with 12 bases between the two germline ends. This CDR3 contains 18 residues. This CDR3 reads CASSLAVRQSSYNSPLHF. For the CDR3, the DNA is TGTGCCAGCAGCTTAGCGGTACGACAGAGCTCCTATAATTCACCCCTCCACTTT.

The genes are TRBV6-2 or TRBV6-3 and TRBJ1-1; the match to TRBD1 covers 7 bases. The CDR3 has 15 residues. The V segment lost 6 bases and the J segment 0 bases; nucleotides outside the gene matches: 7. Germline values: CDR1 MNHEY, CDR2 SVGEGT. The CDR3 nucleotides are TGTGCCAGCAGCAATAGGGACAGCTTGAACACTGAAGCTTTCTTT. It encodes CASSNRDSLNTEAFF.

The gene calls are TRBV11-2 and TRBJ2-1; 9 bases align to TRBD1. The CDR3 is 16 amino acids. V dropped 1 base and J dropped 6; count of bases not matched to a gene: 7. Germline V gene data show CDR1 as SGHAT and CDR2 as FQNNGV. The CDR3, as DNA: TGTGCCAGCAGCTTAGTGGGACAGGGATTAGGCAATGAGCAGTTCTTC. It yields the protein CASSLVGQGLGNEQFF. The complete variable domain, with remaining parts taken from reference TRBV11-2 and TRBJ2-1, reads EAGVAQSPRYKIIEKRQSVAFWCNPISGHATLYWYQQILGQGPKLLIQFQNNGVVDDSQLPKDRFSAERLKGVDSTLKIQPAKLEDSAVYLCASSLVGQGLGNEQFFGPGTRLTVL.

V gene TRBV7-2 combines with J gene TRBJ2-1, with 8 positions matching TRBD1. The CDR3 runs 17 residues. The junction had 13 bases not matched to a gene; V was cut back by 6 bases and J by 3 bases. The V gene's germline CDR1 is SGHTA and CDR2 FQGNSA. This CDR3 is CASRRTSGTGVYNEQFF. DNA for the CDR3: TGTGCCAGCAGGCGGACTTCCGGGACAGGAGTCTACAATGAGCAGTTCTTC.

This clonotype was picked up a small number of times. V usage is TRBV4-3 and J usage is TRBJ1-2, with no clear D. Germline-derived CDR1 and CDR2 are LGHNA and YSLEER. The CDR3 extends over 15 amino acids. Trimming removed 3 bases at V and 0 bases at J, with 11 bases between. This chain's CDR3 is CASSQALHPNYGYTF. The CDR3 bases are TGCGCCAGCAGCCAGGCTTTACACCCTAACTATGGCTACACCTTC.

This clonotype was recorded many times. CDR3 sequence (DNA): TGTGCCAGCAGCTTAGTGGGGACTAGCGGGAGAAATGAGCAGTTCTTC. Its translation: CASSLVGTSGRNEQFF. The V and J genes are TRBV7-8 and TRBJ2-1; 14 bases fit TRBD2. Germline trimming cut 1 base from V and 7 bases from J; bases unmatched to any gene: 3. CDR3 length: 16 residues. Germline CDR1 reads SGHVS; CDR2 reads FQNEAQ.

This chain joins TRBV7-9 and TRBJ2-1; no clear D gene. Per germline, CDR1 SEHNR and CDR2 FQNEAQ (reference sequence). The CDR3 runs 13 residues. V lost 5 bases and J 7 bases, leaving 12 bases between the germline ends. The CDR3 region is CASSTRLENEQFF. The DNA for the CDR3 is TGTGCCAGCAGCACCCGCCTAGAAAATGAGCAGTTCTTC.

The chain couples TRBV18 to TRBJ2-1; no definite D call. CDR1 is KGHSH and CDR2 is LQKENI in the germline V gene. Trimming took 2 bases from V and 10 from J, leaving 15 bases between them. The length of the CDR3 is 14 residues. The CDR3 sequence: CASSPMAQPWEQFF. DNA of the CDR3: TGTGCCAGCTCACCAATGGCCCAACCCTGGGAGCAGTTCTTC.

The sample holds many counts of this clonotype. The chain carries TRBV7-2 and TRBJ1-2, with 7 bases matching TRBD1. Per germline, CDR1 SGHTA and CDR2 FQGNSA. The CDR3 extends over 12 amino acids. V was pared by 4 bases and J by 5 bases, with 1 base of the junction left unmatched. The CDR3 loop reads CASSWTGYGYTF. CDR3 DNA sequence: TGTGCCAGCAGCTGGACAGGATATGGCTACACCTTC.

In this sample, this clonotype turned up many times. The chain joins TRBV12-3 or TRBV12-4 to TRBJ1-1; the match to TRBD1 covers 7 bases. CDR3 size: 13 residues. J was trimmed by 1 base and V by 6 bases; bases with no gene match: 2. The CDR3 is CASSRTGNTEAFF. The CDR3 coding sequence is TGTGCCAGCAGCCGGACAGGGAACACTGAAGCTTTCTTT.

This clonotype was counted many times. The chain links TRBV10-2 to TRBJ1-3, with D maybe TRBD1 (6 bases). V lost 5 bases and J 0 bases, leaving 20 bases between the germline ends. This CDR3 is 18 amino acids long. CDR1 is WSHSY and CDR2 is SAAADI in the germline V gene. Here the CDR3 DNA reads TGCGCCAGCAGTCAACGGCCGGGTAACAGGGACTCTGGAAACACCATATATTTT. Translating gives CASSQRPGNRDSGNTIYF.

The chain has TRBV24-1 and TRBJ2-1; D ambiguous. Germline CDR1 and CDR2: KGHDR and SFDVKD. The CDR3 length is 14 residues. Deletions cut 5 bases from V and 7 bases from J, with 14 bases between. The DNA for the CDR3 is TGTGCCACCAGTGCCGCCGGTTCGGGTAATGAGCAGTTCTTC. As protein: CATSAAGSGNEQFF.

This clonotype was recorded a few times. V is TRBV29-1 and J is TRBJ1-2; no firm D call. V lost 7 bases, J lost 4 bases, and 13 bases lay in between. This CDR3 has 12 amino acids. Germline loops: CDR1 SQVTM, CDR2 ANQGSEA. The DNA of the CDR3 is TGCAGCGCGGGATGGGAGAGCTATGGCTACACCTTC. It yields the protein CSAGWESYGYTF.

In this sample, this clonotype turned up many times. The chain is built from TRBV7-3 and TRBJ2-1; 11 bases map to TRBD2. Germline CDR1 reads SGHTA; CDR2 reads FQGTGA. CDR3 length: 15 residues. V trimming: 5 bases; J trimming: 7 bases; junction bases outside the gene matches: 7. The CDR3 loop reads CASSPRLAGRNEQFF. CDR3 bases: TGTGCCAGCAGCCCCCGACTAGCGGGACGGAATGAGCAGTTCTTC.

This clonotype was recorded many times. This sequence joins TRBV7-8 and TRBJ1-3; TRBD1 agrees at 10 bases. Germline V lookup: CDR1 SGHVS, CDR2 FQNEAQ. CDR3 size: 15 residues. Trimming removed 5 bases from V and 4 bases from J; junction bases left unmatched: 5. The CDR3 DNA sequence: TGTGCCAGCAGCCTCCGGGACAGGGGAGGAAACACCATATATTTT. This translates into CASSLRDRGGNTIYF.